The T cell receptor beta chain described here comes from a study of neoadjuvant anti-PD-1 for oral cavity cancer. This clone was found a few times. No antigen is known for it. Stated time point: after neoadjuvant nivolumab, at surgical resection. These oral cavity squamous cell carcinomas were HPV-negative and locally advanced. Overall study findings and caveats: Only three patients per response group were TCR-analyzed; validation needed. Non-responders to neoadjuvant nivolumab had significantly more clonal PBMC T cells than responders.

Most PBMC samples had roughly 0.45 ug input DNA in six replicates. This table comes from immunoSEQ multiplex PCR, and its TCRdb copy is limited to in-frame clones, with some not included. The data contain some 7,700 clones, roughly 70% of them seen just once; the ten biggest clones take up less than 3%. This TCR came from a person between 40 and 85 years old with oral cavity squamous cell carcinoma. This specimen was PBMCs, taken after nivolumab (anti-PD-1) treatment.

DNA of the CDR3: TGTGCCAGCAGCCTAGGGAACATGAACACTGAAGCTTTCTTT. Its translation is CASSLGNMNTEAFF. The V call is TRBV9, the J call TRBJ1-1; D not resolved. Germline V gene sequence: CDR1 SGDLS, CDR2 YYNGEE. The CDR3 length is 14 residues. Trimming stripped 4 bases from V and 0 bases from J, with 10 bases between.